The text below deals with one T cell receptor beta chain. The antigen is unknown. Time point meaning: after dendritic cell vaccination, including at tumor progression/relapse. Fresh-frozen tumor tissue and more than two years of survival data were available for all. PBMC were collected before vaccination, two weeks after the third vaccination, and at progression. This CDR3 has 15 amino acids. Germline values: CDR1 SQVTM, CDR2 ANQGSEA. V shed 1 base and J 0 bases; nucleotides not matched to a gene: 3. TCRdb's copy holds only in-frame clones and misses some; the assay was immunoSEQ multiplex PCR. The sample has roughly 100,000 clones, around 91% seen once. The entry originates in a study of glioma-infiltrating T cells after dendritic cell vaccination. Broader study findings: Complete blood and tumor specimen sets were limited to few patients.

This sequence joins TRBV29-1 and TRBJ2-3, with 8 bases lining up with TRBD1. Here the sequenced sample was blood, taken after dendritic cell vaccination. The clonotype comes from a human donor with glioblastoma. Written as DNA, the CDR3 is TGCAGCGTTGAAGGTCGGACAGGGAGCACAGATACGCAGTATTTT. Its translation is CSVEGRTGSTDTQYF.